The source of this TCR beta chain is a study of prognosis after radiotherapy for stage I lung cancer. Across the whole study: Radiotherapy was SBRT in 3 to 5 fractions with a biologically effective dose of at least 100 Gy.

By frequency in the sample, this clonotype is medium-sized. Its target is not known. All patients were node-negative on CT and PET/CT, without prior chemotherapy, radiotherapy or other malignancies. Study observations and caveats: The median unique TCR clone count dropped from about 9,200 to 6,500 after stereotactic body radiation therapy.

Germline V gives CDR1 DFQATT, CDR2 SNEGSKA (reference sequence). V lost 5 bases and J lost 1, with 19 bases in between. This CDR3 has 16 residues. Two-round multiplex PCR amplified TCR beta CDR3 from genomic DNA. During first-round PCR, primers specific to each TRBV and TRBJ gene were used. MiXCR was run by TCRdb on the multiplex PCR reads, yielding one entry per CDR3 protein. The sample includes 20,000 or so distinct CDR3 sequences, roughly two fifths of them seen just once. The sequence was collected from a donor of 50 years or more with non-small cell lung cancer. The specimen was PBMCs, collected before or after stereotactic body radiation therapy (not recorded which). V and J are TRBV20-1 and TRBJ2-3, with D possibly being TRBD2 (6 bases). This CDR3 is CSAPIRSGGRTDTQYF. The DNA for the CDR3 is TGCAGTGCTCCCATTAGGAGCGGAGGGCGCACAGATACGCAGTATTTT.